This paragraph covers one T cell receptor (beta chain) sequence. Only a few counts were recorded for this clone. The target of this receptor is not known. No much larger clonotype is one base removed from it; base qualities were not supplied. This record belongs to a study of blood T cell repertoires in COVID-19 (dated by TCRdb to 2019 to 2021). In terms of the full investigation: Collaborator samples came from the United States, Italy and Spain and covered acute and convalescent phases of COVID-19. The prospective study material was composed of cDNA or gDNA derived from T cells, B-cell-depleted T cells, or PBMCs. Samples were obtained from the ongoing ImmuneRACE study (first 160 participants) and from 1,000 to 1,500 subjects provided by 6 global collaborators. The repertoires were released in a freely available public database intended as a resource for research on the immune response to SARS-CoV-2. The dataset comprised deeply sampled blood TCRbeta repertoires from subjects exposed to, actively infected with, or recovered from COVID-19. Where available, HLA class I and class II types were taken from metadata supplied by the sample provider and were not determined by assay-based typing. A de-identified subject ID, COVID-19 status, age in years and sex were almost always included in the sample metadata.

TCRbeta CDR3 regions were amplified from genomic DNA using the immunoSEQ Assay, a bias-controlled multiplex PCR. On the authors' methods: Within the assay, amplification of reference gene primers was used to estimate how many nucleated cells each sample contained. To quantify the absolute abundance of each unique TCRbeta CDR3 rearrangement, sequence reads were collapsed and filtered. For each sample, productive Simpson clonality was calculated as the square root of Simpson's diversity index across productive rearrangements. The clones in this table, taken by TCRdb from immuneACCESS, are in-frame only. Not every clone is retained; where verified, under half of the shortfall comes from an unresolved V gene, and the cause of the rest is unknown. D and trimming come from the DNA, and the V and J calls and clone size come from that table. The sample table records about 170,000 clones; around four fifths of these occur just once. The top ten hold about 2.7% of the sample.

Study-level results and caveats: How much clinical and demographic metadata was included differed by source and by participant, and the metadata was provided uncurated.

One collaborating source in Seattle enrolled patients while the patients were actively infected and followed the patients over time throughout the course of disease. Whole blood was collected in K2EDTA tubes by collaborating institutions according to the institutions' own protocols. For TCRbeta analysis, collaborator samples were shipped as frozen whole blood, as isolated PBMCs, or as DNA extracted from either sample type. At the junction V is shortened by 0 bases and J by 3 bases, with 13 bases in between. The CDR3, from cysteine to phenylalanine, totals 15 residues. Of all the DNA, just the CDR3 is kept, 45 bases in frame from base 1. Reading the germline V gene gives CDR1 SGHRS and CDR2 YFSETQ.

In this chain, TRBV5-1 is recombined with TRBJ2-7; 6 matching bases give a weak D call of TRBD1. Sequencing was carried out using peripheral blood. The clonotype was recovered from a woman older than 75 with COVID-19, enrolled during active disease. The sequence in DNA is TGCGCCAGCAGCTTGGAAGGACAGTCTAACTACGAGCAGTACTTC. Its protein reads: CASSLEGQSNYEQYF.